One and the same sample provided the 8 T cell receptor beta chains below, sequenced in a study of Ad26.COV2.S vaccination and SARS-CoV-2 variants. Treatment reported: 15 to 20 received Ad26.COV2.S at low or high dose, single or two shots; 5 received placebo; per-sample allocation not given. Sample collection was performed on day 63 after the first vaccine or placebo injection. The table came from immunoSEQ multiplex PCR; TCRdb's copy has only in-frame clones and leaves some out. The table records hundreds of thousands of clones, 80% to 95% of them present only once. The source material was peripheral blood, sampled in a trial of Ad26.COV2.S vaccine versus placebo. These receptors all come from a person between 18 and 65 years old who received the Ad26.COV2.S COVID-19 vaccine or a placebo.

V and J are TRBV7-8 and TRBJ1-1; D might be TRBD1 (5 bases). The CDR3 has 14 residues. Germline-derived CDR1 and CDR2 are SGHVS and FQNEAQ. The V end was cut by 4 bases, the J end by 10 bases, with 19 bases between. In DNA form, the CDR3 reads TGTGCCAGCAGCTCCTTCCCCCGTCCCGGGGGAGCTTTCTTT. It translates to CASSSFPRPGGAFF.

This rearrangement joins TRBV5-1 to TRBJ1-2; possibly TRBD1 for D (5 bases). The CDR3 spans 14 residues. V was shortened by 4 bases and J by 2 bases, with 12 bases between the two germline ends. Per the germline V gene, CDR1 is SGHRS and CDR2 is YFSETQ. Written as DNA, the CDR3 is TGCGCCAGCAGCGTTGACAGAGCAAACTATGGCTACACCTTC. Its translation is CASSVDRANYGYTF.

This chain links TRBV19 with TRBJ2-2; D possibly corresponds to TRBD1 (6 bases). Germline V gene sequence: CDR1 LNHDA, CDR2 SQIVND (reference sequence). The CDR3 extends over 15 amino acids. The V end lost 9 bases, the J end lost 4 bases, and 18 bases lay between the germline ends. CDR3 region: CASRPGTSGTGELFF. In nucleotides, the CDR3 is TGTGCCAGCAGGCCCGGGACAAGTGGCACCGGGGAGCTGTTTTTT. Complete variable domain (other parts from reference TRBV19 and TRBJ2-2): DGGITQSPKYLFRKEGQNVTLSCEQNLNHDAMYWYRQDPGQGLRLIYYSQIVNDFQKGDIAEGYSVSREKKESFPLTVTSAQKNPTAFYLCASRPGTSGTGELFFGEGSRLTVL.

The V gene is TRBV28, the J gene TRBJ2-3; 7 bases map to TRBD2. Losses at the gene ends were 3 bases for V and 0 bases for J; bases not matched to a gene: 15. Germline V gives CDR1 MDHEN, CDR2 SYDVKM. The CDR3 extends over 19 amino acids. In nucleotides, the CDR3 is TGTGCCAGCAGTTTTGGGAGCCCCTTTGAGCGGGGTAGCACAGATACGCAGTATTTT. Amino acid sequence: CASSFGSPFERGSTDTQYF.

Written as DNA, the CDR3 is TGTGCCAGCAGCGTAGATCCCGACACCGGGGAGCTGTTTTTT. Encoded protein: CASSVDPDTGELFF. J is TRBJ2-2 and V is TRBV9; D is ambiguous. CDR1 SGDLS and CDR2 YYNGEE come from the germline V gene. V was pared by 0 bases and J by 3 bases, with 6 bases between. This CDR3 is 14 amino acids long.

This clone showed up just a few times. This chain links TRBV18 with TRBJ2-7; 10 bases align to TRBD1. The V and J ends lost 3 bases and 5 bases, in that order; junction bases with no gene match: 7. There are 15 residues in the CDR3. From germline, CDR1 is KGHSH and CDR2 LQKENI. CDR3 residues: CASSPRQGAVDEQYF. Here the CDR3 DNA reads TGTGCCAGCTCACCCCGACAGGGGGCGGTCGACGAGCAGTACTTC.

J is TRBJ1-4 and V is TRBV18; no firm D call. CDR1 KGHSH and CDR2 LQKENI come from the germline V gene. V was pared by 3 bases and J by 8 bases, with 13 bases between. This CDR3 is built from 14 residues. The CDR3 DNA is TGTGCCAGCTCACCGAGTCAGATTTACGAAAAACTGTTTTTT. It is translated as CASSPSQIYEKLFF.

This chain connects TRBV4-3 to TRBJ1-1; possible D gene TRBD1, 6 bases. Germline values: CDR1 LGHNA, CDR2 YSLEER. This CDR3 is built from 18 residues. Between the trimmed V and J ends, which lost 0 bases and 0 bases, there was a span of 17 bases. CDR3 protein: CASSQDWVGAPMNTEAFF. The CDR3 DNA is TGCGCCAGCAGCCAAGATTGGGTGGGGGCTCCCATGAACACTGAAGCTTTCTTT.